The rows below give T cell receptor beta chains drawn from one sample of a study of T cells in Graves' hyperthyroidism and ophthalmopathy. TCRdb fed the multiplex PCR reads into MiXCR, producing one record per CDR3 protein. The sample lists 300,000 to 450,000 distinct CDR3 sequences, approximately 13% occurring once. The sequenced sample was blood. Source of these receptors: a man younger than 45 with Graves' hyperthyroidism that later progressed to Graves' ophthalmopathy. Each CDR3 is given with its conserved first and last residue. D genes are given only for firm matches. Rows may omit the clone size; those that give it use once, few, many or a size class.

D	size	V	J	CDR3	DNA
.	many	TRBV7-9	TRBJ1-2	CASSLNEGFGVRRYGYTF	TGTGCCAGCAGCTTAAATGAGGGATTTGGGGTTAGACGTTATGGCTACACCTTC
.	few	TRBV12-5	TRBJ1-6	CASAKDGNSPLHF	TGTGCTAGTGCCAAGGACGGAAATTCACCCCTCCACTTT
TRBD1	few	TRBV4-1	TRBJ2-7	CASSQDWTGREQYF	TGCGCCAGCAGCCAAGATTGGACAGGGCGGGAGCAGTACTTC
TRBD2	.	TRBV6-6	TRBJ2-1	CASSYSSSGSYNEQFF	TGTGCCAGCAGTTACTCATCTAGCGGGTCCTACAATGAGCAGTTCTTC
.	.	TRBV6-1	TRBJ1-4	CASSRDTNEKLFF	TGTGCCAGCAGTCGGGACACGAATGAAAAACTGTTTTTT
.	many	TRBV10-3	TRBJ1-2	CAISGTDYGGDGYTF	TGTGCCATCAGCGGGACGGACTATGGGGGGGATGGCTACACCTTC
.	few	TRBV19	TRBJ1-5	CASGSDYQPQHF	TGTGCCAGTGGTTCAGATTATCAGCCCCAGCATTTT
.	.	TRBV16	TRBJ1-2	CASNRAPNNYGYTF	TGTGCCAGCAACCGGGCCCCCAATAACTATGGCTACACCTTC
.	many	TRBV6-1	TRBJ1-1	CATISARPPFMNTEAFF	TGTGCCACCATTTCGGCCAGACCACCCTTTATGAACACTGAAGCTTTCTTT
.	many	TRBV19	TRBJ1-2	CASSPGIANYGYTF	TGTGCCAGTAGTCCCGGGATAGCTAACTATGGCTACACCTTC
.	.	TRBV28	TRBJ2-7	CASSFVGLPGEQYF	TGTGCCAGCAGTTTTGTCGGACTCCCGGGTGAGCAGTACTTC
.	few	TRBV18	TRBJ1-5	CASSIGQPYSNQPQHF	TGTGCCAGCTCAATTGGACAGCCCTATAGCAATCAGCCCCAGCATTTT
.	.	TRBV5-1	TRBJ1-1	CATRGADMNTEAFF	TGCGCCACACGCGGGGCAGATATGAACACTGAAGCTTTCTTT
.	many	TRBV12-3/TRBV12-4	TRBJ2-7	CASGSSYEQYF	TGTGCCAGCGGCAGCTCCTACGAGCAGTACTTC
TRBD1	many	TRBV19	TRBJ2-5	CASSNRDRGQRETQYF	TGTGCCAGTAGTAACCGGGACAGGGGGCAACGAGAGACCCAGTACTTC
.	.	TRBV20-1	TRBJ2-2	CSARKLGGGNTGELFF	TGCAGTGCTAGGAAACTAGGGGGAGGGAACACCGGGGAGCTGTTTTTT
TRBD2	many	TRBV18	TRBJ2-7	CASSQWVAGASSSYEQYF	TGTGCCAGCTCACAGTGGGTAGCGGGGGCCTCTAGCTCCTACGAGCAGTACTTC
.	few	TRBV19	TRBJ2-6	CASRDSSGANVLTF	TGTGCCAGTAGGGACAGTTCTGGGGCCAACGTCCTGACTTTC
TRBD2	many	TRBV20-1	TRBJ2-7	CSARDPGGNYEQYF	TGCAGTGCTAGAGATCCGGGAGGGAACTACGAGCAGTACTTC
.	.	TRBV4-2	TRBJ2-2	CASSQVVGRNTGELFF	TGTGCCAGCAGCCAAGTGGTAGGCAGGAACACCGGGGAGCTGTTTTTT
.	many	TRBV7-9	TRBJ1-2	CASSLRYRVGDYGYTF	TGTGCCAGCAGCTTGCGTTACAGGGTGGGGGACTATGGCTACACCTTC
.	.	TRBV9	TRBJ1-1	CASSVSGTGSTEAFF	TGTGCCAGCAGCGTATCCGGGACTGGGAGTACTGAAGCTTTCTTT
.	.	TRBV4-1	TRBJ2-6	CASSQTETASGANVLTF	TGCGCCAGCAGCCAGACGGAAACCGCCTCTGGGGCCAACGTCCTGACTTTC
.	.	TRBV11-2	TRBJ1-3	CASSDSQGNTIYF	TGTGCCAGCAGTGATTCTCAAGGAAACACCATATATTTT
.	.	TRBV6-2/TRBV6-3	TRBJ1-1	CASSSSGAIRNTEAFF	TGTGCCAGCAGTTCTTCTGGGGCCATTAGGAACACTGAAGCTTTCTTT
.	many	TRBV28	TRBJ2-7	CAPKIGGTSYEQYF	TGTGCCCCTAAGATTGGGGGTACCTCCTACGAGCAGTACTTC
.	many	TRBV28	TRBJ1-1	CASSFSWPPEAFF	TGTGCCAGCAGTTTTTCTTGGCCCCCCGAAGCTTTCTTT
TRBD2	once	TRBV5-6	TRBJ2-3	CASSVRSGGRADTQYF	TGTGCCAGCAGCGTCCGTAGCGGGGGGCGGGCAGATACGCAGTATTTT
TRBD1	many	TRBV6-1	TRBJ1-6	CASSEGSTGYDNSPLHF	TGTGCCAGCAGTGAAGGATCGACAGGGTACGATAATTCACCCCTCCACTTT
.	many	TRBV28	TRBJ2-7	CASSSPGRRRYEQYF	TGTGCCAGCAGTTCCCCGGGACGGAGAAGGTACGAGCAGTACTTC
.	.	TRBV12-3/TRBV12-4	TRBJ1-1	CASSFGGAVTEAFF	TGTGCCAGCAGTTTCGGGGGGGCGGTCACTGAAGCTTTCTTT